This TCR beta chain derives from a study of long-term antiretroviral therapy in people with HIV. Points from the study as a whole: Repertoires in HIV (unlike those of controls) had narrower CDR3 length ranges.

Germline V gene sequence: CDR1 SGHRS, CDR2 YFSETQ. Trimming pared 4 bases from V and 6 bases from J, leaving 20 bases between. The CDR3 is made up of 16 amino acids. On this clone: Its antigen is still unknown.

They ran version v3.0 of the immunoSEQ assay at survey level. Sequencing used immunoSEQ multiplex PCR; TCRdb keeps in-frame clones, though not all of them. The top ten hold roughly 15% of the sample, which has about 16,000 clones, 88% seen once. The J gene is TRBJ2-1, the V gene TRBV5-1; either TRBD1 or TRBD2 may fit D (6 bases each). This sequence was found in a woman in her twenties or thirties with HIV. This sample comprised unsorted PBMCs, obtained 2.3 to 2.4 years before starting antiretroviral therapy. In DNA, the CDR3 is TGCGCCAGCAGCCCCGAGGGGGGTCTAGTACCCAATGAGCAGTTCTTC. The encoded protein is CASSPEGGLVPNEQFF.